This T cell receptor (beta chain) was observed in a study of T cell changes during pregnancy in multiple sclerosis (dated by TCRdb to between 2018 and 2021). As for the study more broadly: In women with multiple sclerosis, the researchers looked at how the T cell repertoire shifted as pregnancy progressed.

V gives up 6 bases and J gives up 2 bases, and the segment between their germline ends measures 14 bases. Measured from the cysteine to the phenylalanine, the CDR3 is 14 residues long. The retained sequence is limited to the CDR3, 42 bases, with the frame set at the first base. According to the germline V gene, CDR1 reads SGHDT and CDR2 reads YYEEEE. Concerning this clone itself: The target of this receptor is not known. No per-base quality is available; no much larger clone lies one base away.

The method was the immunoSEQ multiplex PCR assay. This immuneACCESS table, as held by TCRdb, lists in-frame sequences with V and J called but not all clones. Of the missing ones, under half trace to an unresolved V gene in checked studies; the others have no known cause. This sample holds some 31,000 clones; roughly 91% were observed only once. The leading ten clones occupy about 3.9% of the sample. The sequence derives from a female donor in good health, enrolled as a control in a pregnancy study. Sequences were derived from CD8+ T cells from peripheral blood mononuclear cells, sampled in the second trimester of pregnancy. The chain employs TRBV5-6 and TRBJ1-1; a tentative D match to TRBD1 spans 5 bases. CDR3 region: CASNVGADNTEAFF. The DNA sequence is given as TGTGCCAGCAATGTAGGGGCAGATAACACTGAAGCTTTCTTT. With all but the CDR3 taken from the reference TRBV5-6 and TRBJ1-1 genes, the full variable domain is: DAGVTQSPTHLIKTRGQQVTLRCSPKSGHDTVSWYQQALGQGPQFIFQYYEEEERQRGNFPDRFSGHQFPNYSSELNVNALLLGDSALYLCASNVGADNTEAFFGQGTRLTVV.